Presented here are 21 T cell receptor beta chains from one specimen sequenced in a study of prognosis after radiotherapy for stage I lung cancer. Amplicons of TCR beta CDR3 were generated from genomic DNA by two-round multiplex PCR. First-round PCR, the initial amplification, used primers specific to each TRBV and TRBJ gene. In TCRdb, the multiplex PCR reads were re-called with MiXCR into one record per CDR3 protein. The sample holds tens of thousands of distinct CDR3 sequences, under 45% seen once. The starting material was PBMCs, obtained before or after stereotactic body radiation therapy (not recorded which). These receptors were taken from a donor aged 50 or older with non-small cell lung cancer.

The V gene is TRBV6-4, the J gene TRBJ2-3; 7 nucleotides line up with TRBD1. J gave up 2 bases and V 5 bases, and 7 bases lay outside the gene matches. The CDR3 has 15 residues. The germline CDR1 and CDR2 sequences are MRHNA and SNTAGT. CDR3: CASSYYGTDTDTQYF. In nucleotides, the CDR3 is TGTGCCAGCAGTTACTACGGGACAGACACAGATACGCAGTATTTT.

At least ten counts were recorded for this clonotype. This chain uses TRBV2 with TRBJ2-2; no clear D gene. CDR3 length: 13 amino acids. CDR1 is SNHLY, CDR2 FYNNEI, per germline. Trimming shortened V by 4 bases and J by 7 bases, and 10 bases separated the two germline ends. For the CDR3, the DNA is TGTGCCAGCAGTGTGACTGCTTACGGGGAGCTGTTTTTT. This translates into CASSVTAYGELFF.

This clonotype is judged medium-sized. The V call is TRBV6-2 or TRBV6-3, the J call TRBJ1-5; 9 positions agree with TRBD1. Per germline, CDR1 MNHEY and CDR2 SVGEGT. The CDR3 consists of 14 residues. V was pared by 6 bases and J by 4 bases, with 4 bases of the junction left unmatched. Here the CDR3 DNA reads TGTGCCAGCAGCTGGGACAGGGTTAATCAGCCCCAGCATTTT. It codes for CASSWDRVNQPQHF.

V usage is TRBV30 and J usage is TRBJ2-7; the match to TRBD1 covers 10 bases. Per the germline V gene, CDR1 is GTSNPN and CDR2 is SVGIG (reference sequence). The CDR3 has 15 amino acids. The V gene end was trimmed by 0 bases and the J gene end by 3 bases; junction bases not matched to a gene: 5. In DNA, the CDR3 is TGTGCCTGGAGTGTATGGGGACAGGGGAACTACGAGCAGTACTTC. As protein: CAWSVWGQGNYEQYF. Full variable domain (rest looked up from reference TRBV30 and TRBJ2-7): SQTIHQWPATLVQPVGSPLSLECTVEGTSNPNLYWYRQAAGRGLQLLFYSVGIGQISSEVPQNLSASRPQDRQFILSSKKLLLSDSGFYLCAWSVWGQGNYEQYFGPGTRLTVT.

V usage is TRBV12-3 or TRBV12-4 and J usage is TRBJ1-2; 7 positions match TRBD1. The CDR3 totals 13 residues. V was pared by 6 bases and J by 8 bases, with 9 bases of the junction left unmatched. DNA of the CDR3: TGTGCCAGCAGCGTTAGGGACAGTGAAGGCTACACCTTC. Amino acids: CASSVRDSEGYTF.

In this sample, this clonotype turned up many times. The chain recombines TRBV5-1 with TRBJ1-1; possible D gene TRBD1, 6 bases. The V end was cut by 4 bases, the J end by 5 bases, with 12 bases between. This CDR3 comprises 13 residues. The germline CDR1 and CDR2 sequences are SGHRS and YFSETQ. CDR3 DNA: TGCGCCAGCAGCGAGGGGGGTGGGACTGAAGCTTTCTTT. Translated: CASSEGGGTEAFF.

This clonotype was counted at least ten times. The chain links TRBV6-4 to TRBJ2-2; D tentatively reads TRBD1 or TRBD2 (5 bases each). Looked up from germline, CDR1 is MRHNA and CDR2 is SNTAGT. The CDR3 sequence is 14 residues long. V lost 5 bases to trimming and J lost 4 bases, with 11 bases between them. This chain's CDR3 is CASSPSGRTGELFF. The CDR3 DNA is TGTGCCAGCAGTCCCTCGGGACGCACCGGGGAGCTGTTTTTT.

As concerns this clonotype: An end of the junction differs from the germline gene, which may be a read error. This chain connects TRBV12-3 or TRBV12-4 to TRBJ2-7; TRBD2 might be the D (6 bases). The CDR3 is 12 residues long. The CDR3: CAISLGGDEQYF. In nucleotides, the CDR3 is TGTGCCATCAGTTTAGGAGGGGATGAGCAGTACTTC.

At least ten counts were recorded for this clonotype. This chain uses TRBV19 with TRBJ2-7, with D possibly being TRBD2 (6 bases). Germline values: CDR1 LNHDA, CDR2 SQIVND (reference sequence). V lost 3 bases and J lost 2, with 11 bases in between. The CDR3 contains 14 residues. Here the CDR3 reads CASSMGRDAYEQYF. The CDR3 region has the DNA TGTGCCAGTAGTATGGGGCGGGATGCCTACGAGCAGTACTTC.

This clonotype was observed at least ten times. The rearrangement joins TRBV20-1 to TRBJ2-6; TRBD1 might be the D (6 bases). Germline CDR1 and CDR2: DFQATT and SNEGSKA (reference sequence). With 6 bases removed from V and 0 bases from J, the gap between germline ends came to 12 bases. The CDR3 has 15 residues. CDR3 sequence: CSAVQGSSGANVLTF. CDR3 bases: TGCAGTGCAGTCCAGGGGAGCTCTGGGGCCAACGTCCTGACTTTC.

The chain couples TRBV10-3 to TRBJ2-1, with 10 bases matching TRBD2. The germline V gene encodes CDR1 ENHRY and CDR2 SYGVKD. There are 16 residues in the CDR3. V shed 4 bases, J shed 6 bases, and the junction held 9 bases outside the gene matches. The CDR3 nucleotides are TGTGCCATCAGTGTGTCTAGCGGGGGTATTCGCAATGAGCAGTTCTTC. Translating gives CAISVSSGGIRNEQFF.

This clonotype was seen at least ten times. The chain uses TRBV4-2 and TRBJ2-7; TRBD1 matches at 7 bases. This CDR3 has 18 residues. CDR1 and CDR2 from the germline V gene are LGHNA and YNFKEQ. V was pared by 0 bases and J by 0 bases, with 11 bases of the junction left unmatched. The CDR3 DNA reads as TGTGCCAGCAGCCAAGAGGGTCCCGGGACAGACATCTCCTACGAGCAGTACTTC. Translation gives CASSQEGPGTDISYEQYF.

This clonotype appeared many times. The rearrangement links TRBV7-2 to TRBJ2-3; D perhaps matches TRBD2 (7 bases). V lost 1 base to trimming and J lost 4 bases, with 15 bases between them. Germline CDR1 and CDR2: SGHTA and FQGNSA. The CDR3 runs 16 residues. CDR3 DNA: TGTGCCAGCAGCTTAGTGGGGGGGGGGCCGGCAGATACGCAGTATTTT. Translated: CASSLVGGGPADTQYF.

About this clonotype itself: Just one base apart from a much larger clone, this may be a read error. The chain uses TRBV5-4 and TRBJ2-2; possibly TRBD2 for D (6 bases). CDR1 SGHNT and CDR2 YYREEE come from the germline V gene (reference sequence). Trimming cost V 9 bases and J 0 bases, with 24 bases left between them. The CDR3 length is 18 residues. In DNA, the CDR3 is TGTGCCACACTAAAGGAGGGTGGGGTGACAGCGAACACCGGGGAGCTGTTTTTT. Its protein product is CATLKEGGVTANTGELFF.

In regard to this clonotype: With a much larger clone just one base away, this may be a read error. The chain employs TRBV5-6 and TRBJ2-3; D might be TRBD1 (6 bases). Germline CDR1 is SGHDT and CDR2 is YYEEEE. This CDR3 has 16 amino acids. CDR3 nucleotide sequence: TGTGCCAGGAGCTGGATGAAGACAGGCAGCACAGATACGCAGTATTTT. It encodes CARSWMKTGSTDTQYF.

About this clonotype: Lacking the conserved final phenylalanine or tryptophan, this CDR3 likely reflects a read error. The chain has TRBV9 and TRBJ1-1; no reliable D call. The CDR3 spans 13 residues. Germline V gene sequence: CDR1 SGDLS, CDR2 YYNGEE. The V and J ends lost 0 bases and 7 bases respectively, with 10 bases between them. The CDR3 DNA is TGTGCCAGCAGCGTAGTTGAGTCAGGTGAAGCTTTCCTT. It is translated as CASSVVESGEAFL.

On this clonotype itself: This sequence is one base from a far larger clone and is likely a read error. The genes are TRBV6-4 and TRBJ2-7; 8 positions agree with TRBD2. J was trimmed by 7 bases and V by 7 bases; bases with no gene match: 6. Germline V CDR1 and CDR2: MRHNA, SNTAGT. This CDR3 has 12 residues. CDR3 amino acids: CASMGLGREQYF. The CDR3 coding sequence is TGTGCCAGCATGGGACTAGGGAGGGAGCAGTACTTC.

This clonotype was seen repeatedly, ten times or more. The rearrangement links TRBV27 to TRBJ2-1; D might be TRBD1 (6 bases). CDR3 length: 16 residues. V lost 2 bases, J lost 3 bases, and 14 bases lay in between. Germline assignment: CDR1 MNHEY and CDR2 SMNVEV (reference sequence). The CDR3 nucleotides are TGTGCCAGCAGTTTACGAGGGACAAACCTCTACAATGAGCAGTTCTTC. Its protein is CASSLRGTNLYNEQFF.

This chain links TRBV6-1 with TRBJ1-5; tentative D call: TRBD1 (6 bases). CDR1 and CDR2 from the germline V gene are MNHNS and SASEGT. The CDR3 loop spans 15 amino acids. V gave up 6 bases and J gave up 3 bases, with 15 bases separating them. CDR3 bases: TGTGCCAGCAGGAAAACGGGGGCCCCCAATCAGCCCCAGCATTTT. It codes for CASRKTGAPNQPQHF.

The V and J genes are TRBV5-1 and TRBJ2-3; 13 nucleotides align to TRBD2. Trimming at V came to 3 bases and at J to 3 bases, leaving 7 bases not matched to a gene. The CDR3 has 17 amino acids. Per germline, CDR1 SGHRS and CDR2 YFSETQ. For the CDR3, the DNA is TGCGCCAGCAGCTCGGGGACTAGCGGGGCTATGACAGATACGCAGTATTTT. It is translated as CASSSGTSGAMTDTQYF. Filled out from reference TRBV5-1 and TRBJ2-3, the complete variable domain reads KAGVTQTPRYLIKTRGQQVTLSCSPISGHRSVSWYQQTPGQGLQFLFEYFSETQRNKGNFPGRFSGRQFSNSRSEMNVSTLELGDSALYLCASSSGTSGAMTDTQYFGPGTRLTVL.

The chain carries TRBV2 and TRBJ1-6; tentative D call: TRBD1 (5 bases). Between the trimmed V and J ends, which lost 6 bases and 7 bases, there was a span of 10 bases. The CDR3 is 13 residues long. The V gene's germline CDR1 is SNHLY and CDR2 FYNNEI. The CDR3 protein is CASSVGPNSPLHF. The CDR3 DNA reads TGTGCCAGCAGCGTGGGGCCGAATTCACCCCTCCACTTT.